The 5 T cell receptor beta chains in this list originate from one sample, sequenced in a study of cytomegalovirus exposure and HLA in healthy donors. The PCR contained 60 Vbeta and 13 Jbeta primers. Libraries were prepared by immunoSEQ multiplex PCR; TCRdb keeps only in-frame clonotypes and omits some of them. The profile shows some 180,000 clones, over 75% of them singletons. The source material was PBMCs. Receptor source: a male donor in good health and CMV-seronegative.

This clone occurred a few times. The chain recombines TRBV29-1 with TRBJ2-7; 14 bases map to TRBD2. Losses at the gene ends were 7 bases for V and 6 bases for J; bases not matched to a gene: 17. The CDR3 loop spans 17 amino acids. Germline CDR1 SQVTM, CDR2 ANQGSEA. In nucleotides, the CDR3 is TGCAGCGCCCAAGCCGGGACTAGCGGGGGTGTTTGGGGCGAGCAGTACTTC. This codes for CSAQAGTSGGVWGEQYF.

This sequence joins TRBV9 and TRBJ1-6; D call uncertain. The CDR3 runs 17 residues. Germline V gene sequence: CDR1 SGDLS, CDR2 YYNGEE. Trimming removed 0 bases at V and 0 bases at J, with 10 bases between. Here the CDR3 reads CASSVGKFSSYNSPLHF. The CDR3 region has the DNA TGTGCCAGCAGCGTAGGAAAGTTCAGCTCCTATAATTCACCCCTCCACTTT. The variable domain in full, with the rest retrieved from reference TRBV9 and TRBJ1-6, is DSGVTQTPKHLITATGQRVTLRCSPRSGDLSVYWYQQSLDQGLQFLIQYYNGEERAKGNILERFSAQQFPDLHSELNLSSLELGDSALYFCASSVGKFSSYNSPLHFGNGTRLTVT.

This chain uses TRBV5-1 with TRBJ1-1, with D unresolved. Germline CDR1 reads SGHRS; CDR2 reads YFSETQ. Trimming stripped 0 bases from V and 8 bases from J, with 11 bases between. The CDR3 has 13 amino acids. CDR3 sequence reads: CASSLGASGEAFF. CDR3 nucleotide sequence: TGCGCCAGCAGCTTGGGGGCTTCGGGGGAAGCTTTCTTT.

The rearrangement uses TRBV4-2 and TRBJ1-6; D gene ambiguous. Per germline, CDR1 LGHNA and CDR2 YNFKEQ. CDR3 length equals 16 residues. The ends were cut back, 1 base at V and 9 bases at J, with 16 bases in the middle. CDR3 in amino acids: CASSQGQSEGSSPLHF. Written as DNA, the CDR3 is TGTGCCAGCAGCCAAGGGCAGTCGGAGGGCAGTTCACCCCTCCACTTT.

This clone was found a few times. The rearrangement uses TRBV5-1 and TRBJ1-6; D is uncertain. The CDR3 contains 19 residues. The V and J ends lost 0 bases and 0 bases respectively, with 16 bases between them. CDR1 and CDR2 (germline): SGHRS, YFSETQ. This CDR3 is CASSLVAGIRGSYNSPLHF. The CDR3 DNA follows: TGCGCCAGCAGCTTGGTGGCTGGTATCCGGGGCTCCTATAATTCACCCCTCCACTTT.